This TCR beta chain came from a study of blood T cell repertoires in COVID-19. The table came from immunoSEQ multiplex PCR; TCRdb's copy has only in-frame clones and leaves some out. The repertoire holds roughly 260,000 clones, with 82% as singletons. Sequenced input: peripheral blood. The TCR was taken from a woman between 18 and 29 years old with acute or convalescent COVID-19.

The CDR3 DNA sequence: TGTGCCAGCAGCGTAGCCGGACTAGCAGTGGGCTACAATGAGCAGTTCTTC. Encoded protein: CASSVAGLAVGYNEQFF. The rearrangement links TRBV9 to TRBJ2-1; 8 bases fit TRBD2. Germline V gives CDR1 SGDLS, CDR2 YYNGEE. CDR3 length equals 17 residues. V was clipped by 0 bases and J by 3 bases; unmatched bases: 8.